Reported below is one T cell receptor beta chain. Its cognate antigen is unknown. The CDR3 runs 14 residues. The V gene's germline CDR1 is SGHVS and CDR2 FNYEAQ. Trimming stripped 5 bases from V and 0 bases from J, with 11 bases between. TCRdb keeps only in-frame clones here, not all; method: immunoSEQ multiplex PCR. The sample includes roughly 80,000 clones, 85% to 95% of them seen just once. These data originate in a study of human versus mouse CDR3 diversity and MHC coevolution. Looking at the study overall: Reportedly, immunoSEQ detects one in 200,000 T cells with minimized PCR bias.

Regarding the study as a whole: iCHAO1 estimated the human TCR beta repertoire at 1.5 million to 2 million clonotypes. Human CDR3s averaged more deletions and insertions than mouse CDR3s.

This TCR derives from a person between 30 and 69 years old in good health. V usage is TRBV7-6 and J usage is TRBJ2-7; D remains ambiguous. Sequenced sample: naive CD4+ T cells from blood. Documented subset: CD45RO-negative CD62L-positive naive CD4 T cells. CDR3 region: CASSLSRSSYEQYF. The CDR3 bases are TGTGCCAGCAGCCTATCTCGGAGCTCCTACGAGCAGTACTTC.